This TCR beta chain was captured by sequencing in a study of CD8 T cells in Susac syndrome (dated by TCRdb to between 2018 and 2020). About the investigation overall: Among the sequenced Susac syndrome patients, over five had clinically active disease and about eight were in clinical remission. At blood withdrawal, Susac syndrome patients were therapy-naive, treated with corticosteroids (with IVIg additionally given to some), or treated with IVIg alone. The study used repertoire sequencing to test whether antigen drove CD8+ T cell activation and differentiation in Susac syndrome. The clonality of the CD8+ T cell repertoire was compared across over 9 healthy donors, around 14 Susac syndrome patients and around 16 multiple sclerosis patients.

RNA was extracted using the RNeasy kit, and about 0.45 to 1 microgram was reverse transcribed with random hexamers. The immunoSEQ multiplex PCR assay, covering 54 Vbeta and 13 Jbeta segments, was used to amplify TCR beta CDR3 regions. To correct PCR amplification bias, a synthetic template baseline was used for both primer optimization and computational correction. The paper's data handling went like this. Reads were assigned to V, D and J genes according to IMGT and analyzed in immunoSEQ Analyzer, with only productive sequences retained. Clonality was calculated as one minus the Shannon entropy normalized by log2 of the number of productive unique sequences. Public and private clones were assessed among the 100 most prevalent clones of each patient and control. Clones were defined as Susac-specific if absent from the healthy and MS cohorts, from 1052 published viral clones and from other ImmuneACCESS disease sequences. TCRdb reprocessed the public reads (quality trimming at Q25 with fastp, clone calling with MiXCR) and kept in-frame beta chains. Under each unique CDR3 protein, matching rows form one entry showing the most common genes and DNA. The authors' filters were not applied to this entry. The sample table lists 130,000 or so distinct CDR3 sequences, over 90% of them with a count of one. 0.25% to 0.3% of the sample is in the top ten clones.

Trimming removed 6 bases from V and 7 bases from J; the gene matches leave 4 bases unexplained. Taken from cysteine to phenylalanine, the CDR3 has 13 residues. CDR3 DNA is the only sequence kept; it has 39 bases, read in frame from the first base. Looking up the germline V gene yields CDR1 SGHTA and CDR2 FQGNSA. Note on this clonotype: Its antigen remains unidentified. Per-base qualities were not stored, and no clone one base away is much larger.

High-throughput TCR beta sequencing profiled peripheral blood CD8+ and CD4+ T cells from healthy donors, Susac syndrome patients and multiple sclerosis patients. The Susac syndrome patients fulfilled recently defined diagnostic criteria for either definite or probable disease. Bulk CD8+ and CD4+ T cells were purified by magnetic negative isolation, whereas CD8+ TEMRA cells were enriched by FACS. Blood was drawn into EDTA tubes, processed within 24 hours, and PBMCs were isolated by density gradient centrifugation. PBMCs intended for TCR sequencing were frozen in liquid nitrogen and were later thawed in a 37 degrees C water bath. The sorted or isolated CD4+, CD8+ and CD8+ TEMRA cells reached a purity of at least 90%. General findings and caveats noted by the study authors: Susac syndrome CD8+ repertoires showed clonal expansion, highest in CD8+ TEMRA cells and greater in clinically active than remitting patients. The number of individuals in the TCR sequencing and HLA analysis was acknowledged as relatively small. Some 17 Susac-specific public clones were identified in the total CD8+ repertoire, and four to six Susac-specific public clones were identified in the CD8+ TEMRA repertoire.

In this chain, TRBV7-2 is recombined with TRBJ1-5, with TRBD1 identical over 9 junction bases. This TCR was recovered from a human donor with Susac syndrome. The sample consisted of CD8+ T cells from PBMCs. The CDR3 sequence is CASSPDRGQPQHF. The sequence in DNA is TGTGCCAGCAGTCCGGACAGGGGCCAGCCCCAGCATTTT.